This T cell receptor (beta chain) was recovered during a study of control samples from healthy donors and cancer patients. This clone was observed a single time. Here immunoSEQ multiplex PCR was the method, and the copy in TCRdb shows in-frame clones only, minus some. The sample records tens of thousands of clones, about 89% being singletons. V was cut by 3 bases and J by 6 bases, with 6 bases left in between. The germline gives CDR1 SEHNR, CDR2 FQNEAQ (reference sequence). This CDR3 contains 11 residues. Sequences were obtained from PBMCs. The TCR originated in a woman in her fifties or sixties with colorectal cancer. This chain links TRBV7-9 with TRBJ2-7; TRBD2 is a possible D gene (6 bases). DNA for the CDR3: TGTGCCAGCAGCTTCGGGGGCGAGCAGTACGTC. It specifies CASSFGGEQYV.